Below, one T cell receptor (beta chain) is given with its context. V gave up 7 bases and J gave up 0 bases; unmatched junction bases: 9. CDR3 length equals 15 residues. CDR1 and CDR2 from the germline V gene are MNHEY and SVGAGI. The data were obtained in a study of blood T cell repertoires in COVID-19. Study at large: Italy, Spain and the United States were the sources of the convalescent and acute COVID-19 samples. The analysed material was cDNA or gDNA that came from T cells, B-cell-depleted T cells, or PBMCs.

Methods used by the authors: Amplification of reference gene primers was used by the study to estimate nucleated cell counts. Method: immunoSEQ multiplex PCR; TCRdb's copy keeps in-frame clones and lacks some. The D gene and trimming were derived from the DNA, and the V and J assignments and clone size from that table. The table shows fewer than 400,000 clones, with around 90% occurring only once. The sequence came from a human donor in a cohort sampled during active COVID-19. This chain links TRBV6-5 with TRBJ2-7; the match to TRBD1 covers 7 bases. The material sequenced was peripheral blood. The CDR3 region is CASMRQGPSSYEQYF. The CDR3 bases are TGTGCCAGCATGAGACAGGGCCCGAGCTCCTACGAGCAGTACTTC.